This record covers a single TCR beta chain. Its antigen remains unidentified. The length of the CDR3 is 16 residues. Germline CDR1 and CDR2: LGHNT and FRNRAP. Trimming cost V 3 bases and J 2 bases, with 14 bases left between them. TCRdb recomputed calls from the 5' RACE reads with MiXCR, one row per CDR3 protein. The repertoire holds 150,000 to 200,000 distinct CDR3 sequences, with about 6.2% as singletons. These data are taken from a study of T cells after yellow fever vaccination. Overall study results and limits: Reappearance after the booster was seen for most primary-vaccination clones, at 95% to 96% CD4 and 75% to 90% CD8. Abundant clonotypes from the bulk population could contaminate FACS-sorted repertoires.

The receptor comes from a young man who received the YFV17D yellow fever vaccine. The material sequenced was CD4+ T cells sorted from PBMCs, taken on the day of the first yellow fever vaccination. The chain links TRBV12-5 to TRBJ1-5, with D perhaps matching TRBD1 (6 bases). DNA for the CDR3: TGTGCTAGTGGTTTACCAGGGGAAAGGGGCAATCAGCCCCAGCATTTT. Its translation: CASGLPGERGNQPQHF.